This T cell receptor beta chain was sequenced in a study of human T cells and chemical hapten exposure. Looking at the study overall: Skin on the upper inner arm, approximately 2 cm by approximately 2 cm in size, was sensitized with 2% DPC. Variability of per-sample TCR yields stemmed mainly from small differences in pooled library volume. Alopecia areata, totalis or universalis was found in mostly female patients.

The time point denotes: patch test 2, 6 weeks after DPC sensitization. Stated treatment: therapeutic diphenylcyclopropenone sensitization with weekly scalp DPC. As processed by the authors: More than 95,000 TCRs per sample was the median, with a range of roughly 23,224 to 690,600. From the RACE reads, TCRdb called clonotypes with MiXCR, one entry per CDR3 protein. Here the V and J calls rest on TCRdb's processing, not on the authors' analysis. The data show about 140,000 distinct CDR3 sequences, about 10% seen once. This CDR3 is 13 amino acids long. V shed 8 bases and J shed 8 bases, with 15 bases lying between them. Germline V CDR1 and CDR2: SGHTA, FQGNSA.

This receptor was taken from a woman aged 50 to 60 with alopecia areata. Some clones in this sample may be carry-over from other donors' samples. The V call is TRBV7-2, the J call TRBJ1-4; unclear D gene. The sample in question was whole blood, obtained in connection with sensitization to the hapten diphenylcyclopropenone (DPC). CDR3: CASRGQLAEKLFF. CDR3 DNA: TGTGCCAGCCGGGGTCAGTTAGCCGAAAAACTGTTTTTT.